This TCR beta chain was retrieved from a study of cytomegalovirus exposure and HLA in healthy donors. Study-wide points: There were some V segments, including TRBV6-2 and TRBV6-3, excluded as indistinguishable. A later analysis appeared to link common viral pathogens to several of the most significant clusters.

Primers for the PCR totalled 60 Vbeta and 13 Jbeta. This table comes from immunoSEQ multiplex PCR, and its TCRdb copy is limited to in-frame clones, with some not included. Of some 170,000 clones listed, 70% to 85% were seen once; the top ten hold 2% to 3%. Details on this clone: Its antigen is still unknown.

The CDR3 consists of 14 residues. V was trimmed by 0 bases and J by 1 base, leaving 7 bases between them. The germline gives CDR1 SGHNT, CDR2 YYREEE (reference sequence). The sequence came from a human donor in good health. The sample consisted of PBMCs. The J gene is TRBJ1-1, the V gene TRBV5-4; D call uncertain. DNA for the CDR3: TGTGCCAGCAGCTTGGCAGGAAAGAACACTGAAGCTTTCTTT. Translating gives CASSLAGKNTEAFF.